These 31 T cell receptor beta chains came from one sample sequenced in a study of blood T cell repertoires in COVID-19. TCRdb's copy holds only in-frame clones and misses some; the assay was immunoSEQ multiplex PCR. The sample shows a few hundred thousand clones, 90% of them seen only once. Sequenced: peripheral blood. All receptors derive from an older woman with COVID-19, enrolled during active disease.

V and J are TRBV19 and TRBJ2-1; TRBD2 matches 13 bases. The CDR3 contains 17 residues. With 2 bases clipped from V and 7 bases from J, the junction kept 8 bases outside the gene matches. Looked up from germline, CDR1 is LNHDA and CDR2 is SQIVND (reference sequence). For the CDR3, the DNA is TGTGCCAGTAGTATACGGGTACTAGCGGGGGGGCAGAATGAGCAGTTCTTC. Encoded protein: CASSIRVLAGGQNEQFF.

This chain uses TRBV29-1 with TRBJ1-2; 8 positions match TRBD1. Trimming at V came to 7 bases and at J to 7 bases, leaving 11 bases not matched to a gene. The germline gives CDR1 SQVTM, CDR2 ANQGSEA. This CDR3 region has 13 residues. CDR3 amino acids: CSASDRERGGYTF. In nucleotides, the CDR3 is TGCAGCGCTTCGGACAGGGAGAGGGGTGGCTACACCTTC.

The genes are TRBV19 and TRBJ1-2; D is possibly TRBD1 (6 bases). V was clipped by 0 bases and J by 4 bases, with 15 bases between them. The germline gives CDR1 LNHDA, CDR2 SQIVND (reference sequence). CDR3 length: 16 amino acids. The CDR3 DNA sequence: TGTGCCAGTAGTATAGACCACAACAGGGCGTTCTATGGCTACACCTTC. Translation: CASSIDHNRAFYGYTF.

V and J are TRBV5-8 and TRBJ2-3, with D maybe TRBD2 (6 bases). CDR3 length: 16 amino acids. Germline CDR1 and CDR2: SGHTS and YDEGEE. V lost 0 bases and J lost 1, with 12 bases in between. CDR3 nucleotides: TGTGCCAGCAGCTTGGGGCGGGGTATCGGCACAGATACGCAGTATTTT. Translating it yields CASSLGRGIGTDTQYF.

V is TRBV10-3 and J is TRBJ2-7; D is possibly TRBD1 (6 bases). The V gene's germline CDR1 is ENHRY and CDR2 SYGVKD. V dropped 3 bases and J dropped 3 bases, with 12 bases sitting between them. This CDR3 has 14 amino acids. Written as DNA, the CDR3 is TGTGCCATCAGTGATCCCAGGGGATACTACGAGCAGTACTTC. Its protein is CAISDPRGYYEQYF.

V gene TRBV4-1 combines with J gene TRBJ1-2, with a tentative D call TRBD1 (5 bases). Trimming left V 5 bases short and J 3 bases short, with 13 bases between. Germline CDR1 and CDR2: MGHRA and YSYEKL. The CDR3 is 14 amino acids. Here the CDR3 DNA reads TGCGCCAGCAGCATAACTGGAGGGGACTATGGCTACACCTTC. Protein: CASSITGGDYGYTF.

This chain connects TRBV10-3 to TRBJ2-7; D is perhaps TRBD1 (6 bases). Trimming left V 2 bases short and J 0 bases short, with 14 bases between. Germline CDR1 reads ENHRY; CDR2 reads SYGVKD. This CDR3 is 16 amino acids long. CDR3 sequence reads: CAISEPRTENSYEQYF. The CDR3 nucleotides are TGTGCCATCAGTGAGCCGCGGACAGAGAACTCCTACGAGCAGTACTTC.

V and J are TRBV13 and TRBJ1-2; the match to TRBD1 covers 7 bases. CDR1 is PRHDT, CDR2 FYEKMQ, per germline (reference sequence). The CDR3 runs 14 residues. The junction had 8 bases not matched to a gene; V was cut back by 6 bases and J by 4 bases. The CDR3, as DNA: TGTGCCAGCAGTTATACCGGGACAGCCTATGGCTACACCTTC. Its protein is CASSYTGTAYGYTF.

The chain carries TRBV4-3 and TRBJ2-3; TRBD2 is a possible D gene (7 bases). The ends were cut back, 0 bases at V and 9 bases at J, with 19 bases in the middle. CDR1 is LGHNA, CDR2 YSLEER, per germline. This CDR3 region has 16 residues. The CDR3 reads CASSQDGTRAGRTQYF. DNA for the CDR3: TGCGCCAGCAGCCAAGACGGGACAAGGGCCGGGAGGACGCAGTATTTT.

V and J are TRBV7-2 and TRBJ2-7, with TRBD1 identical over 7 bases. The V segment lost 0 bases and the J segment 1 base; nucleotides outside the gene matches: 6. CDR3 size: 16 residues. The V gene's germline CDR1 is SGHTA and CDR2 FQGNSA. The DNA of the CDR3 is TGTGCCAGCAGCTTAGCAGGGGGCGCGTATTCCTACGAGCAGTACTTC. Translating gives CASSLAGGAYSYEQYF.

With regard to this clone: Within the sample, other DNA sequences also encode this same CDR3. This rearrangement joins TRBV7-9 to TRBJ1-1; D may be TRBD1 (6 bases). The CDR3 has 14 residues. Germline V gene lookup returns CDR1 SEHNR and CDR2 FQNEAQ (reference sequence). V was clipped by 3 bases and J by 4 bases, with 12 bases between them. CDR3 loop: CASSFRRGGTEAFF. The CDR3 region has the DNA TGTGCCAGCAGCTTCCGCAGGGGCGGCACTGAAGCTTTCTTT. The full variable domain, its missing parts supplied by reference TRBV7-9 and TRBJ1-1, is DTGVSQNPRHKITKRGQNVTFRCDPISEHNRLYWYRQTLGQGPEFLTYFQNEAQLEKSRLLSDRFSAERPKGSFSTLEIQRTEQGDSAMYLCASSFRRGGTEAFFGQGTRLTVV.

CDR3: CAIYTGGRGEQYF. The CDR3 region has the DNA TGTGCCATATATACAGGGGGAAGAGGCGAGCAGTACTTC. This sequence joins TRBV2 and TRBJ2-7; the match to TRBD1 covers 8 bases. V shed 10 bases, J shed 6 bases, and the junction held 11 bases outside the gene matches. The CDR3 runs to 13 residues. The germline gives CDR1 SNHLY, CDR2 FYNNEI. The whole variable domain, remainder taken from reference TRBV2 and TRBJ2-7, is EPEVTQTPSHQVTQMGQEVILRCVPISNHLYFYWYRQILGQKVEFLVSFYNNEISEKSEIFDDQFSVERPDGSNFTLKIRSTKLEDSAMYFCAIYTGGRGEQYFGPGTRLTVT.

On this clone: This sample includes further DNA sequences coding for the same CDR3. The genes are TRBV6-5 and TRBJ1-2, with 10 bases identical to TRBD1. The germline gives CDR1 MNHEY, CDR2 SVGAGI. The CDR3 is 13 residues long. V lost 7 bases and J lost 4; bases outside the gene matches: 3. The DNA for the CDR3 is TGTGCCAGCACCAGGACAGGGGGCTATGGCTACACCTTC. It codes for CASTRTGGYGYTF.

The CDR3 sequence: CASSYQGQDNEQFF. For the CDR3, the DNA is TGTGCCAGCAGTTACCAGGGGCAGGACAATGAGCAGTTCTTC. This sequence joins TRBV6-5 and TRBJ2-1, with D perhaps matching TRBD1 (6 bases). Germline CDR1 reads MNHEY; CDR2 reads SVGAGI. CDR3 length: 14 amino acids. V shed 2 bases and J shed 5 bases, with 10 bases lying between them.

The V call is TRBV12-3 or TRBV12-4, the J call TRBJ1-1; no clear D gene. The ends were cut back, 5 bases at V and 1 base at J, with 8 bases in the middle. The CDR3 loop spans 13 amino acids. The CDR3 spells CASSITSNTEAFF. CDR3 DNA: TGTGCCAGCAGTATCACATCGAACACTGAAGCTTTCTTT.

The DNA of the CDR3 is TGCAGCGTGGGAACAGGGGGTGAAAAACTGTTTTTT. Residues: CSVGTGGEKLFF. This chain links TRBV29-1 with TRBJ1-4; TRBD1 matches at 8 bases. The CDR3 loop spans 12 amino acids. Unmatched junction bases numbered 4, after V lost 6 bases and J lost 7 bases. Germline-derived CDR1 and CDR2 are SQVTM and ANQGSEA.

This chain uses TRBV29-1 with TRBJ2-3; D unresolved. Trimming took 2 bases from V and 1 from J, leaving 4 bases between them. This CDR3 has 12 residues. Germline V gene sequence: CDR1 SQVTM, CDR2 ANQGSEA. The CDR3 loop reads CSVEQGTDTQYF. The CDR3 DNA reads TGCAGCGTTGAACAGGGCACAGATACGCAGTATTTT.

The CDR3 spells CASSPQGTTGELFF. The CDR3 region has the DNA TGCGCCAGCAGTCCACAGGGGACCACCGGGGAGCTGTTTTTT. This sequence joins TRBV5-1 and TRBJ2-2; 7 bases map to TRBD1. Trimming removed 5 bases from V and 4 bases from J; junction bases left unmatched: 5. This CDR3 is 14 amino acids long. The V gene's germline CDR1 is SGHRS and CDR2 YFSETQ.

V and J are TRBV9 and TRBJ1-1; 7 nucleotides agree with TRBD1. This CDR3 is 15 amino acids long. J gave up 1 base and V 3 bases, and 6 bases lay outside the gene matches. Germline V CDR1 and CDR2: SGDLS, YYNGEE. In DNA form, the CDR3 reads TGTGCCAGCAGCGCTACACAGGGGCCGAACACTGAAGCTTTCTTT. Protein sequence: CASSATQGPNTEAFF.

The chain is built from TRBV3-1 (or the pseudogene TRBV3-2) and TRBJ2-6; maybe TRBD1 (6 bases). Trimming removed 4 bases at V and 2 bases at J, with 15 bases between. Looked up from germline, CDR1 is LGHDT and CDR2 is YNNKEL (reference sequence). The CDR3 is made up of 17 amino acids. The CDR3 bases are TGTGCCAGCAGCCTGCCTGAACAGGGAGCTGGGGCCAACGTCCTGACTTTC. Protein: CASSLPEQGAGANVLTF.

The CDR3, as DNA: TGCGCCAGCAGCTTGGCCAAGAACACTGAAGCTTTCTTT. This sequence encodes CASSLAKNTEAFF. The chain links TRBV5-1 to TRBJ1-1, with D uncertain. Germline assignment: CDR1 SGHRS and CDR2 YFSETQ. Trimming cost V 0 bases and J 1 base, with 4 bases left between them. The CDR3 totals 13 residues.

Concerning this clone itself: One junction end does not reproduce the germline sequence, and a read error may be involved. The V and J genes are TRBV4-1 and TRBJ1-4; 11 bases map to TRBD1. The CDR3 sequence is 17 residues long. Germline assignment: CDR1 MGHRA and CDR2 YSYEKL. This CDR3 is CASSQEGTGGANEKLFF. In DNA, the CDR3 is TGCGCCAGCAGCCAAGAGGGGACAGGGGGGGCTAACGAAAAACTGTTTTTT.

The V and J genes are TRBV2 and TRBJ1-1, with TRBD1 matching over 7 bases. Germline V gene data show CDR1 as SNHLY and CDR2 as FYNNEI. The V gene end was trimmed by 8 bases and the J gene end by 4 bases; junction bases not matched to a gene: 10. The CDR3 loop spans 14 amino acids. The CDR3 bases are TGTGCCAGCGGGGGACAGACTCGCGGCACTGAAGCTTTCTTT. Residues: CASGGQTRGTEAFF.

This clone came up a few times. The chain couples TRBV6-1 to TRBJ1-1; 9 nucleotides align to TRBD1. Germline V gene data show CDR1 as MNHNS and CDR2 as SASEGT. The CDR3 totals 15 residues. The J segment lost 3 bases and the V segment lost 3 bases, leaving 5 bases of the junction unmatched. In DNA, the CDR3 is TGTGCCAGCAGTGATAGGACAGGGGCCCACACTGAAGCTTTCTTT. It codes for CASSDRTGAHTEAFF.

The chain couples TRBV13 to TRBJ2-3; 8 bases align to TRBD2. CDR1 PRHDT and CDR2 FYEKMQ come from the germline V gene (reference sequence). J was trimmed by 6 bases and V by 4 bases; bases with no gene match: 15. CDR3 size: 17 residues. The CDR3 region is CASSSGYFGGAGDTQYF. DNA of the CDR3: TGTGCCAGCAGCTCCGGGTACTTCGGGGGGGCAGGGGATACGCAGTATTTT.

CDR3 amino acids: CASSEGSGPARHGGYTF. For the CDR3, the DNA is TGTGCCAGCAGTGAAGGATCAGGGCCGGCGAGACACGGGGGCTACACCTTC. The chain couples TRBV2 to TRBJ1-2, with D perhaps TRBD1 (5 bases). Per germline, CDR1 SNHLY and CDR2 FYNNEI. The CDR3 covers 17 residues. V lost 1 base to trimming and J lost 8 bases, with 23 bases between them.

On this clone itself: Other DNA sequences within the sample encode an identical CDR3. The chain joins TRBV6-2 or TRBV6-3 to TRBJ1-1; the match to TRBD1 covers 8 bases. Germline V gene data show CDR1 as MNHEY and CDR2 as SVGEGT. The CDR3 length is 14 residues. Trimming at V came to 3 bases and at J to 3 bases, leaving 3 bases not matched to a gene. In nucleotides, the CDR3 is TGTGCCAGCAGTTATTCAGGGGGCTACACTGAAGCTTTCTTT. This codes for CASSYSGGYTEAFF.

The chain is built from TRBV6-5 and TRBJ1-1, with D perhaps TRBD1 (5 bases). Trimming removed 7 bases at V and 0 bases at J, with 9 bases between. The CDR3 length is 13 residues. Germline values: CDR1 MNHEY, CDR2 SVGAGI. The CDR3 is CASKDTLNTEAFF. DNA of the CDR3: TGTGCCAGCAAGGACACTTTGAACACTGAAGCTTTCTTT.

The chain combines TRBV7-9 with TRBJ2-5, with D maybe TRBD1 (6 bases). V gave up 5 bases and J gave up 4 bases, with 11 bases separating them. This CDR3 has 13 amino acids. From germline, CDR1 is SEHNR and CDR2 FQNEAQ (reference sequence). The CDR3 DNA reads TGTGCCAGCAGCCCAACAGGGAGAGAGACCCAGTACTTC. This translates into CASSPTGRETQYF.

As regards this clone: Additional DNA sequences in this sample encode the identical CDR3. The gene calls are TRBV7-2 and TRBJ2-1; 9 nucleotides align to TRBD2. The CDR3 sequence is 15 residues long. J lost 3 bases, V lost 0 bases, and 0 bases had no gene match. CDR1 is SGHTA, CDR2 FQGNSA, per germline. The CDR3 sequence is CASSLASGGYNEQFF. CDR3 in DNA: TGTGCCAGCAGCTTAGCTAGCGGGGGCTACAATGAGCAGTTCTTC.

This chain links TRBV7-3 with TRBJ2-6; a weak D match, TRBD2 (6 bases). CDR1 is SGHTA and CDR2 is FQGTGA in the germline V gene. V was trimmed by 4 bases and J by 4 bases, leaving 11 bases between them. This CDR3 comprises 15 residues. The DNA for the CDR3 is TGTGCCAGCAGCTCGGGACTTGCGGGGGCCAACGTCCTGACTTTC. Protein sequence: CASSSGLAGANVLTF.